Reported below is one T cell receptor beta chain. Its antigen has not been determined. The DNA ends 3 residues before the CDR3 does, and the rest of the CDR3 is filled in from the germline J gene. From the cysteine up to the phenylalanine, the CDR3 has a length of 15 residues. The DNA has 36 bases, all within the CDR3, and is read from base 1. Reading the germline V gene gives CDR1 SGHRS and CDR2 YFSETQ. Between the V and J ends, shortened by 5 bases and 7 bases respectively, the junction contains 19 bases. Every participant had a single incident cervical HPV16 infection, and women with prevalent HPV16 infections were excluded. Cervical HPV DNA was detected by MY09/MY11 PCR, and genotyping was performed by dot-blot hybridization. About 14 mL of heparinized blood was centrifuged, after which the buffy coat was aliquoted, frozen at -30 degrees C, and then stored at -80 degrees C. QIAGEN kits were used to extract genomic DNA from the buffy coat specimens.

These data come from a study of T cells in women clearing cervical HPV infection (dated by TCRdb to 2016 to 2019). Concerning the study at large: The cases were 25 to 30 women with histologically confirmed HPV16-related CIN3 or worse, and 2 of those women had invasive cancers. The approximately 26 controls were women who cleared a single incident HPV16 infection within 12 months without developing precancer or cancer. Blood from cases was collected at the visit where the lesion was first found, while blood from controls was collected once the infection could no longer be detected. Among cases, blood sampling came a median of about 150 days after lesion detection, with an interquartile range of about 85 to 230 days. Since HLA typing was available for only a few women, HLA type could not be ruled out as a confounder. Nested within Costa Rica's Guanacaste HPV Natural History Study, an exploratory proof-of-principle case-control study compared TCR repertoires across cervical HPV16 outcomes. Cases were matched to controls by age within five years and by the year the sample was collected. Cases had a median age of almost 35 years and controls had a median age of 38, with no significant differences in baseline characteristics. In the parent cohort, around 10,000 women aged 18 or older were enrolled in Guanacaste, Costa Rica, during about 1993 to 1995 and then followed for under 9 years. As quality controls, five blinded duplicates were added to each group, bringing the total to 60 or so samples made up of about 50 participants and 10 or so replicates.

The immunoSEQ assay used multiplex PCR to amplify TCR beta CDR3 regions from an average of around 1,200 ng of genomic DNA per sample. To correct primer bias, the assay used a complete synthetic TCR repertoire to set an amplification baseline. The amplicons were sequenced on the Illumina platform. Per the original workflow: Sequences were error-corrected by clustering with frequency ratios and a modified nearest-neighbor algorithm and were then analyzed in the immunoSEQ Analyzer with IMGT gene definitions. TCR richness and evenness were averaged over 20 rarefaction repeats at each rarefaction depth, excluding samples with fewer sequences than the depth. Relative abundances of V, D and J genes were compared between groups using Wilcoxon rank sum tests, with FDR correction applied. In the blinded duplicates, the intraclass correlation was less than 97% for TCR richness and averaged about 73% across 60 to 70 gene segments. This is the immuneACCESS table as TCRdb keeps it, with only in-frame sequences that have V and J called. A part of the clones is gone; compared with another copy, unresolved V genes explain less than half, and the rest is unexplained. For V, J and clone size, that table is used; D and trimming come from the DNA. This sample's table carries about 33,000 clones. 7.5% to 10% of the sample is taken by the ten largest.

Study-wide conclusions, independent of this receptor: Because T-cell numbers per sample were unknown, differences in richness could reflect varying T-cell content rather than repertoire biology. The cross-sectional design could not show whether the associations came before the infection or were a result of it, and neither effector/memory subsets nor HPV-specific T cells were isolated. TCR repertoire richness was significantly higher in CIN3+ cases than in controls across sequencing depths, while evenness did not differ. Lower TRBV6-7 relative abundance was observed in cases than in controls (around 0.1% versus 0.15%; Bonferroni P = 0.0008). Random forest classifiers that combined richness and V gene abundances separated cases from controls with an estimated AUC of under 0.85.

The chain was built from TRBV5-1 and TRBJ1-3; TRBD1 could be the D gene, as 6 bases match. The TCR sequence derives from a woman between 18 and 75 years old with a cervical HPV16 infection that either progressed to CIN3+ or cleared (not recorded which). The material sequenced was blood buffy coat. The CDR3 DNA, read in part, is TGCGCCAGCAGATCTACGGGGGGCCAGGGGAACACC. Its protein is CASRSTGGQGNT. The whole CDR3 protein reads CASRSTGGQGNTIYF.